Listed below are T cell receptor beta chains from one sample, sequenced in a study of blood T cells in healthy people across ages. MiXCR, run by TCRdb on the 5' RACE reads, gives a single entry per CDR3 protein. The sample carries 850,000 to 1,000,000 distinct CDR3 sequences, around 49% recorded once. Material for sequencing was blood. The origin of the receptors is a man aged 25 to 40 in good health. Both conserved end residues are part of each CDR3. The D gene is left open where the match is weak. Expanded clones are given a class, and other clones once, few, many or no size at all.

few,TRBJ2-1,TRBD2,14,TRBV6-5,CASSQPLAGGPWFF,TGTGCCAGCAGCCAGCCTCTAGCGGGGGGACCCTGGTTCTTC
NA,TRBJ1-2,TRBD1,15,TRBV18,CASSPRSGQSEGYTF,TGTGCCAGCTCACCACGATCGGGACAGTCAGAAGGCTACACCTTC
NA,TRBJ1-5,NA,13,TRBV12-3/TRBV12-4,CASSRERDQPQHF,TGTGCCAGCAGTAGGGAAAGGGATCAGCCCCAGCATTTT
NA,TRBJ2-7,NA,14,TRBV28,CASSRRTPSYEQYF,TGTGCCAGCAGCCGGAGGACACCCTCCTACGAGCAGTACTTC
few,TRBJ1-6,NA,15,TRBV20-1,CSARYGGRDNSPLHF,TGCAGTGCTAGATACGGGGGGAGGGATAATTCACCCCTCCACTTT
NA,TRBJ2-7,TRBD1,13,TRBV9,CASSLQGEHGQYF,TGTGCCAGCAGCTTACAGGGGGAGCACGGGCAGTACTTC
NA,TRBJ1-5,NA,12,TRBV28,CASTVLDHPQHF,TGTGCCAGCACTGTGCTTGACCACCCCCAGCATTTT
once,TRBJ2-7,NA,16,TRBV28,CASSLCGRRSSYEQYF,TGTGCCAGCAGTTTATGTGGCAGGAGGAGCTCCTACGAGCAGTACTTC
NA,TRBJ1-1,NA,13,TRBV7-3,CASSFRLDTEAFF,TGTGCCAGCAGCTTCCGACTCGACACTGAAGCTTTCTTT
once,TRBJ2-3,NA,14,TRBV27,CASRDSTRPDTQYF,TGTGCCAGCAGGGACTCAACCCGCCCAGATACGCAGTATTTT
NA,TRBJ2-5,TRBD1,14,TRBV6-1,CASSGWGQGETQYF,TGTGCCAGCAGTGGATGGGGACAGGGAGAGACCCAGTACTTC
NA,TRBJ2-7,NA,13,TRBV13,CASSSDYAYEQYF,TGTGCCAGCAGTTCGGACTATGCCTACGAGCAGTACTTC
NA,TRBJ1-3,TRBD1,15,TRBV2,CASSIRQGSGNTIYF,TGTGCCAGCAGTATTAGACAGGGTTCTGGAAACACCATATATTTT
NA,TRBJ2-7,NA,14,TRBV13,CASSLKEGAYEQYF,TGTGCCAGCAGCTTAAAGGAGGGGGCCTACGAGCAGTACTTC
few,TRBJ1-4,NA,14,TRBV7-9,CASSLVGLNEKLFF,TGTGCCAGCAGCTTAGTTGGCCTCAATGAAAAACTGTTTTTT
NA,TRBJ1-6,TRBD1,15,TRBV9,CASSVTGTGTSPLHF,TGTGCCAGCAGCGTCACCGGGACAGGGACCTCACCCCTCCACTTT
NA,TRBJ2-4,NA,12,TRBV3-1,CAAEGIKNIQYF,TGTGCCGCGGAAGGGATCAAAAACATTCAGTACTTC
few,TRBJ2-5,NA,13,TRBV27,CASSTRPQETQYF,TGTGCCAGCAGTACCCGACCACAAGAGACCCAGTACTTC
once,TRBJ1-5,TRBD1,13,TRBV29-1,CSVETDRRGAQHF,TGCAGCGTTGAGACGGACAGGCGAGGGGCCCAGCATTTT
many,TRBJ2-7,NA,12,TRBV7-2,CASSRISYEQYF,TGTGCCAGCAGCCGAATCTCCTACGAGCAGTACTTC
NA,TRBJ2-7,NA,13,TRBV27,CASSLSQVYEQYF,TGTGCCAGCAGTTTGAGTCAGGTTTACGAGCAGTACTTC
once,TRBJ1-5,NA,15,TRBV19,CASSIEGLSNQPQHF,TGTGCCAGTAGTATCGAGGGACTAAGCAATCAGCCCCAGCATTTT
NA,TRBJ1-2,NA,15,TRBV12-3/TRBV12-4,CASSLNRRRDYGYTF,TGTGCCAGCAGTTTAAACAGGCGCCGTGACTATGGCTACACCTTC
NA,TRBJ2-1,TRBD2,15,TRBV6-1,CASSGLAGGFGEQFF,TGTGCCAGCAGTGGGCTAGCGGGCGGATTTGGAGAGCAGTTCTTC
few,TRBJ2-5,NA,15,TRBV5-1,CASSGDYRYQETQYF,TGCGCCAGCAGCGGGGATTACCGTTACCAAGAGACCCAGTACTTC
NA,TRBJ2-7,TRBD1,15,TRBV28,CASSGLGQGRDEQYF,TGTGCCAGCAGTGGCCTGGGACAGGGAAGAGACGAGCAGTACTTC